This TCR beta chain was identified during a study of T cells in localized non-small cell lung cancer (dated by TCRdb to the early 2020s). Context from the whole study: The study analyzed T cell repertoires of hundreds of early-stage NSCLC patients, comparing tumors and uninvolved tumor-adjacent lungs. The cohort comprised 200 to 300 treatment-naïve NSCLC patients with resected, localized lung tumors. A mean age of around 66 years was recorded for the NSCLC patients, of whom roughly 130 were male and 100 to 110 were female. Beyond this particular receptor, the publication reports: A median of around 57 of the top 100 tumor clones were detected in paired uninvolved adjacent lung, and 28 of these tumor clones were also found among the top 100 clones of the paired uninvolved adjacent lung. The highest T cell clonality was observed in uninvolved tumor-adjacent lung, where clonality exceeded that of tumor, suggesting that antigenic responses were more focused in uninvolved tumor-adjacent lung. Multi-region tumor sequencing was not performed, so intratumor heterogeneity could not be excluded. Since the design was exploratory, TCR variables were selected using unadjusted p-values with no false-discovery rate correction. Longer overall survival was associated with higher blood T cell density, whereas shorter survival was associated with higher adjacent-lung clonality.

The immunoSEQ Assay was used to sequence TCR beta CDR3 regions from DNA. In the source study's methods: To compute T cell density, TCR beta template counts were normalized to usable DNA, which was estimated by amplifying housekeeping genes. Richness was estimated using the preseqR package, with extrapolation to 400,000 templates for PBMC samples and to 120,000 templates for tissue samples. Clonality was taken to be one minus Pielou's evenness. Differential abundance testing on productive amino-acid clonotypes, with a minimum total count of 5 and an alpha of 0.1, was used to identify tissue-enriched TCRs. Repertoire overlap between compartments was quantified with the Jaccard Index and Morisita Overlap Index. GLIPH grouped TCR beta CDR3s together with public tetramer-defined viral CDR3s, and a viral motif had to include at least three viral sequences and also show V-gene enrichment. This is the immuneACCESS table as TCRdb keeps it, with only in-frame sequences that have V and J called. A part of the clones is gone; compared with another copy, unresolved V genes explain less than half, and the rest is unexplained. That table gives V, J and clone size, and the DNA gave D and trimming. This sample is represented by around 41,000 clones; 83% of them were singletons. In total, the top ten clones hold approximately 8.6% of the sample.

V is clipped by 1 base and J by 8 bases, and the sequence between their germline boundaries is 8 bases long. CDR1 and CDR2 are drawn from the germline V gene: LGHNA, YNFKEQ. The CDR3 sequence holds 13 residues, the cysteine and phenylalanine included. Only CDR3 DNA remains: 39 bases, in frame from the first base. This clone was seen only once. Its antigen target is currently unknown. Base qualities are not at hand, and no much larger clone is one base apart. At diagnosis, tumor, uninvolved tumor-adjacent lung and peripheral blood were collected and then preserved as a mix of FFPE and fresh-frozen material. For TCR repertoire profiling, blood samples were analyzed in the form of peripheral blood mononuclear cells.

This TCR came from a man between 40 and 70 years old with stage II lung adenocarcinoma. The specimen was PBMCs, collected before any cancer treatment. The V and J segments used are TRBV4-2 and TRBJ1-4, and possibly TRBD1, on 5 matching bases. The DNA reads TGTGCCAGCAGCCAAGGCCGGGGGGAAAAACTGTTTTTT. It is translated as CASSQGRGEKLFF.